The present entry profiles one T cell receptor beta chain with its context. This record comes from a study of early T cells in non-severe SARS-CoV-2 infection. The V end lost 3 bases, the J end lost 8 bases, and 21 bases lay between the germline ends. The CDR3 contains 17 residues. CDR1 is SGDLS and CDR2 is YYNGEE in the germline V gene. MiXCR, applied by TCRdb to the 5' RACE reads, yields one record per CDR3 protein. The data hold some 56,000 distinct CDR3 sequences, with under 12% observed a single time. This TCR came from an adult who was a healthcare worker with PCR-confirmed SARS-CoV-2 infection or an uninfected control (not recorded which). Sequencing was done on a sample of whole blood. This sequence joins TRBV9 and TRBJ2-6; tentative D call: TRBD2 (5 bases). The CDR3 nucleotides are TGTGCCAGCAGCGCGGACGAAAGGACGTCGGGGACCAACGTCCTGACTTTC. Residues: CASSADERTSGTNVLTF.